This T cell receptor (beta chain) is from a study of CD8 T cells in Susac syndrome. Random-hexamer reverse transcription was applied to roughly 0.45 to 1 ug RNA. TCRdb processed the immunoSEQ multiplex PCR reads anew with MiXCR; each CDR3 protein has one entry. The data show around 200,000 distinct CDR3 sequences, approximately 95% seen once. The germline V gene has CDR1 MDHEN and CDR2 SYDVKM. This CDR3 comprises 17 residues. V was pared by 2 bases and J by 6 bases, with 15 bases of the junction left unmatched. Sequenced input: CD4+ T cells from PBMCs. The chain uses TRBV28 and TRBJ1-2; 7 bases line up with TRBD1. The clonotype comes from a human donor with Susac syndrome. This CDR3 is CASSLSPGRDRDDGYTF. Written as DNA, the CDR3 is TGTGCCAGCAGTTTAAGTCCGGGGCGTGACAGGGACGATGGCTACACCTTC.